These 27 T cell receptor beta chains share one sample of origin, sequenced in a study of spatial heterogeneity in lung cancer. Time point noted: blood at routine non-recurrence follow-up after resection. TCRdb re-derived calls from the 5' RACE reads in MiXCR, one entry per CDR3 protein. The repertoire includes more than 75,000 distinct CDR3 sequences, roughly a fifth of them detected once, and 21% sits in the top ten. The sample here was PBMCs, taken at follow-up. These receptors were obtained from a male donor with early-stage non-small cell lung cancer.

The rearrangement uses TRBV12-3 or TRBV12-4 and TRBJ2-2; possibly TRBD1 or TRBD2 for D (7 bases each). This CDR3 has 15 residues. V was clipped by 2 bases and J by 6 bases, with 13 bases between them. The CDR3 bases are TGTGCCAGCAGTTTACTCTCAGGGGGGGCCGGGGAGCTGTTTTTT. Protein product: CASSLLSGGAGELFF.

This clonotype was observed a handful of times. The V call is TRBV7-2, the J call TRBJ1-1; D remains ambiguous. V gave up 5 bases and J gave up 1 base, with 8 bases separating them. From germline, CDR1 is SGHTA and CDR2 FQGNSA. This CDR3 is 13 amino acids long. CDR3 residues: CASSSRRNTEAFF. The CDR3 DNA follows: TGTGCCAGCAGCAGCCGACGGAACACTGAAGCTTTCTTT. Using reference TRBV7-2 and TRBJ1-1 for the parts outside the CDR3, the full variable domain is GAGVSQSPSNKVTEKGKDVELRCDPISGHTALYWYRQSLGQGLEFLIYFQGNSAPDKSGLPSDRFSAERTGGSVSTLTIQRTQQEDSAVYLCASSSRRNTEAFFGQGTRLTVV.

The CDR3 reads CASSLPGGRSYNEQFF. The CDR3 nucleotides are TGTGCCAGCAGCCTCCCCGGCGGGAGGTCCTACAATGAGCAGTTCTTC. This rearrangement joins TRBV13 to TRBJ2-1; 8 positions agree with TRBD2. Germline V lookup: CDR1 PRHDT, CDR2 FYEKMQ (reference sequence). J was trimmed by 1 base and V by 5 bases; bases with no gene match: 7. This CDR3 region has 16 residues. The whole variable domain, remainder taken from reference TRBV13 and TRBJ2-1, is AAGVIQSPRHLIKEKRETATLKCYPIPRHDTVYWYQQGPGQDPQFLISFYEKMQSDKGSIPDRFSAQQFSDYHSELNMSSLELGDSALYFCASSLPGGRSYNEQFFGPGTRLTVL.

This chain joins TRBV3-1 and TRBJ1-6; tentative D call: TRBD1 (6 bases). CDR1 LGHDT and CDR2 YNNKEL come from the germline V gene (reference sequence). The CDR3 has 15 residues. V was pared by 3 bases and J by 10 bases, with 16 bases between. In DNA, the CDR3 is TGTGCCAGCAGCCACCCACAGGGTCGGGAATCACCCCTCCACTTT. Amino acid sequence: CASSHPQGRESPLHF.

The chain joins TRBV20-1 to TRBJ1-5; 9 positions agree with TRBD1. Trimming took 6 bases from V and 4 from J; bases not matched to a gene: 4. CDR1 is DFQATT, CDR2 SNEGSKA, per germline (reference sequence). The CDR3 has 13 residues. The CDR3 loop reads CSARTGVNQPQHF. The CDR3 nucleotides are TGCAGTGCAAGGACAGGGGTAAATCAGCCCCAGCATTTT.

The V call is TRBV20-1, the J call TRBJ1-4; 9 bases line up with TRBD1. Germline V lookup: CDR1 DFQATT, CDR2 SNEGSKA (reference sequence). The J segment lost 8 bases and the V segment lost 6 bases, leaving 13 bases of the junction unmatched. This CDR3 region has 15 residues. The CDR3 is CSAQGPGQGQEKLFF. CDR3 DNA sequence: TGCAGTGCGCAGGGACCGGGACAGGGCCAAGAAAAACTGTTTTTT.

This clonotype was detected many times. The chain carries TRBV7-9 and TRBJ2-3; D is uncertain. Trimming took off 2 bases at V and 0 bases at J, with 6 bases between the two ends. The CDR3 extends over 14 amino acids. CDR1 is SEHNR and CDR2 is FQNEAQ in the germline V gene (reference sequence). Here the CDR3 DNA reads TGTGCCAGCAGCTTAATCTCGAGCACAGATACGCAGTATTTT. Its translation is CASSLISSTDTQYF.

This clonotype was found many times. The chain combines TRBV20-1 with TRBJ2-2; D not certain. Germline lookup yields CDR1 DFQATT and CDR2 SNEGSKA (reference sequence). Trimming left V 3 bases short and J 1 base short, with 3 bases between. The CDR3 extends over 12 amino acids. CDR3 DNA: TGCAGTGCTAGTGAGAACACCGGGGAGCTGTTTTTT. Translated: CSASENTGELFF.

This clonotype was detected a few times. The chain recombines TRBV12-3 or TRBV12-4 with TRBJ2-3; D is unresolved. The CDR3 runs to 14 residues. The V end was cut by 1 base, the J end by 4 bases, with 9 bases between. CDR3 nucleotides: TGTGCCAGCAGTTTAGAGGGAACCCCAGATACGCAGTATTTT. It is translated as CASSLEGTPDTQYF.

The CDR3 nucleotides are TGTGCCAGCAGTGACCAGGACTCGAAGAATGAGCAGTTCTTC. It encodes CASSDQDSKNEQFF. This sequence joins TRBV6-1 and TRBJ2-1; TRBD2 might be the D (5 bases). This CDR3 is 14 amino acids long. The V and J ends lost 3 bases and 7 bases respectively, with 13 bases between them. Germline V CDR1 and CDR2: MNHNS, SASEGT.

The V call is TRBV12-3 or TRBV12-4, the J call TRBJ2-3; D may correspond to TRBD1 or TRBD2 (5 bases each). V lost 3 bases to trimming and J lost 2 bases, with 12 bases between them. The CDR3 sequence is 15 residues long. DNA for the CDR3: TGTGCCAGCAGTTTCTCGGGACCCCTCACAGATACGCAGTATTTT. Its translation: CASSFSGPLTDTQYF.

This clonotype was detected a few times. The rearrangement joins TRBV2 to TRBJ2-3; 7 bases fit TRBD1. The junction had 2 bases not matched to a gene; V was cut back by 7 bases and J by 1 base. CDR1 and CDR2 (germline): SNHLY, FYNNEI. The CDR3 is 13 amino acids. The DNA for the CDR3 is TGTGCCAGCAACGACAGGGGCACAGATACGCAGTATTTT. The encoded protein is CASNDRGTDTQYF.

This clonotype was found many times. The gene calls are TRBV3-1 and TRBJ2-1; possibly TRBD1 or TRBD2 for D (5 bases each). The germline V and J ends were trimmed by 0 bases and 6 bases, with 9 bases remaining between them. Per the germline V gene, CDR1 is LGHDT and CDR2 is YNNKEL (reference sequence). This CDR3 comprises 14 residues. The chain's CDR3 is CASSQDWGSNEQFF. The CDR3 coding sequence is TGTGCCAGCAGCCAAGATTGGGGGAGCAATGAGCAGTTCTTC.

This clonotype occurred a few times. The V gene is TRBV7-9, the J gene TRBJ1-4; D is unresolved. There are 15 residues in the CDR3. The V gene lost 4 bases and the J gene lost 0 bases, with 9 bases spanning the gap. The germline CDR1 and CDR2 sequences are SEHNR and FQNEAQ (reference sequence). The CDR3 nucleotides read TGTGCCAGCAGCTCCGTGGGTTCAACTAATGAAAAACTGTTTTTT. Translated: CASSSVGSTNEKLFF.

This sequence joins TRBV7-2 and TRBJ1-1; D is unresolved. The CDR3 is made up of 14 amino acids. The V gene lost 7 bases and the J gene lost 3 bases, with 15 bases spanning the gap. From germline, CDR1 is SGHTA and CDR2 FQGNSA. CDR3 coding DNA: TGTGCCAGCAAGAAAGCGGGGATAGACACTGAAGCTTTCTTT. Residues: CASKKAGIDTEAFF. Looking up the rest from reference TRBV7-2 and TRBJ1-1 gives the full variable domain: GAGVSQSPSNKVTEKGKDVELRCDPISGHTALYWYRQSLGQGLEFLIYFQGNSAPDKSGLPSDRFSAERTGGSVSTLTIQRTQQEDSAVYLCASKKAGIDTEAFFGQGTRLTVV.

The chain combines TRBV28 with TRBJ1-5; TRBD1 aligns across 7 bases. Germline CDR1 MDHEN, CDR2 SYDVKM. CDR3 size: 14 residues. V lost 6 bases to trimming and J lost 5 bases; unmatched junction nucleotides: 7. CDR3 sequence: CASSSGGGHQPQHF. Written as DNA, the CDR3 is TGTGCCAGCAGCTCAGGAGGGGGCCATCAGCCCCAGCATTTT.

This clonotype showed up just a few times. J is TRBJ1-4 and V is TRBV30; D gene ambiguous. CDR3 length: 13 amino acids. The germline V gene has CDR1 GTSNPN and CDR2 SVGIG (reference sequence). V lost 0 bases and J lost 4, with 6 bases in between. The CDR3 DNA sequence: TGTGCCTGGAGTGTAATCCTTAATGAAAAACTGTTTTTT. This gives the protein CAWSVILNEKLFF.

This clonotype was seen a few times. The chain's CDR3 is CASSIVPGTGSYNEQFF. DNA for the CDR3: TGTGCCAGTAGTATAGTTCCCGGGACAGGGTCCTACAATGAGCAGTTCTTC. J is TRBJ2-1 and V is TRBV19; TRBD1 matches at 9 bases. Trimming removed 1 base from V and 1 base from J; junction bases left unmatched: 5. The CDR3 contains 17 residues. CDR1 is LNHDA, CDR2 SQIVND, per germline (reference sequence). The variable domain in full, completed from reference TRBV19 and TRBJ2-1, reads DGGITQSPKYLFRKEGQNVTLSCEQNLNHDAMYWYRQDPGQGLRLIYYSQIVNDFQKGDIAEGYSVSREKKESFPLTVTSAQKNPTAFYLCASSIVPGTGSYNEQFFGPGTRLTVL.

The rearrangement uses TRBV20-1 and TRBJ2-3; D call uncertain. Germline lookup yields CDR1 DFQATT and CDR2 SNEGSKA (reference sequence). This CDR3 region has 12 residues. Trimming shortened V by 6 bases and J by 2 bases, and 9 bases separated the two germline ends. The CDR3 loop is CSAIALTDTQYF. DNA for the CDR3: TGCAGTGCGATCGCTCTCACAGATACGCAGTATTTT.

The chain has TRBV7-3 and TRBJ2-2, with unresolved D. The length of the CDR3 is 14 residues. Germline V lookup: CDR1 SGHTA, CDR2 FQGTGA. V was cut by 5 bases and J by 4 bases, with 11 bases left in between. This CDR3 is CASSQTYTTGELFF. The DNA for the CDR3 is TGTGCCAGCAGCCAGACTTACACCACCGGGGAGCTGTTTTTT.

CDR3 nucleotide sequence: TGTGCCAGCAGTACGCGGACACCAGCCCAACTGTTTTTT. Its translation: CASSTRTPAQLFF. The V call is TRBV28, the J call TRBJ1-4; TRBD1 might be the D (5 bases). This CDR3 comprises 13 residues. Germline V gives CDR1 MDHEN, CDR2 SYDVKM. The ends were cut back, 5 bases at V and 12 bases at J, with 16 bases in the middle.

This clonotype was recorded many times. The gene calls are TRBV30 and TRBJ1-5; D gene ambiguous. The CDR3 has 13 residues. CDR1 is GTSNPN and CDR2 is SVGIG in the germline V gene (reference sequence). The V end lost 0 bases, the J end lost 2 bases, and 5 bases lay between the germline ends. In nucleotides, the CDR3 is TGTGCCTGGAGTGTACGGGGCAATCAGCCCCAGCATTTT. Translating it yields CAWSVRGNQPQHF.

This clonotype was recorded a few times. The chain links TRBV9 to TRBJ1-3; D gene unclear. Trimming cost V 0 bases and J 0 bases, with 10 bases left between them. Germline assignment: CDR1 SGDLS and CDR2 YYNGEE. CDR3 length: 16 amino acids. CDR3 loop: CASSVADTNSGNTIYF. DNA of the CDR3: TGTGCCAGCAGCGTAGCCGACACAAACTCTGGAAACACCATATATTTT.

In this sample, this clonotype turned up many times. V usage is TRBV7-6 and J usage is TRBJ2-5, with 7 bases identical to TRBD1. Trimming removed 5 bases from V and 4 bases from J; junction bases left unmatched: 13. The CDR3 covers 16 residues. Germline CDR1 SGHVS, CDR2 FNYEAQ. The CDR3: CASSLTRGMGLETQYF. CDR3 coding DNA: TGTGCCAGCAGCCTGACCAGGGGGATGGGTCTAGAGACCCAGTACTTC. Drawing the rest from reference TRBV7-6 and TRBJ2-5, the complete variable domain is GAGVSQSPRYKVTKRGQDVALRCDPISGHVSLYWYRQALGQGPEFLTYFNYEAQQDKSGLPNDRFSAERPEGSISTLTIQRTEQRDSAMYRCASSLTRGMGLETQYFGPGTRLLVL.

This clonotype occurred a few times. The chain carries TRBV24-1 and TRBJ1-2; D gene ambiguous. The V and J ends lost 3 bases and 3 bases respectively, with 13 bases between them. The CDR3 length is 15 residues. Germline V gives CDR1 KGHDR, CDR2 SFDVKD. CDR3 sequence reads: CATSDPLEGDYGYTF. CDR3 bases: TGTGCCACCAGTGATCCCCTTGAGGGAGACTATGGCTACACCTTC.

The V call is TRBV2, the J call TRBJ2-1; TRBD2 agrees at 9 bases. CDR1 is SNHLY and CDR2 is FYNNEI in the germline V gene. The J segment lost 5 bases and the V segment lost 10 bases, leaving 6 bases of the junction unmatched. The CDR3 length is 13 residues. CDR3 residues: CATQREAHNEQFF. In nucleotides, the CDR3 is TGTGCCACCCAGCGGGAGGCTCACAATGAGCAGTTCTTC.

This clonotype has just a few counts. The chain carries TRBV19 and TRBJ2-3; TRBD1 is a possible D gene (7 bases). The germline V gene has CDR1 LNHDA and CDR2 SQIVND (reference sequence). The V end was cut by 6 bases, the J end by 2 bases, with 15 bases between. The CDR3 totals 15 residues. CDR3 DNA sequence: TGTGCCAGTAGACCGAGACAGGGACTCACAGATACGCAGTATTTT. This encodes CASRPRQGLTDTQYF.